These 32 T cell receptor beta chains share one sample of origin, sequenced in a study of siplizumab effects on memory and regulatory T cells. Profiling relied on immunoSEQ multiplex PCR, and the TCRdb table lists in-frame clones only, not all of them. This table has 98,000 or so clones, 93% appearing once. Sequenced input: Tregs sorted from blood. These receptors all stem from a human donor in good health.

The V call is TRBV5-4, the J call TRBJ1-2, with D possibly matching TRBD1 (6 bases). The CDR3 has 13 amino acids. Trimming left V 5 bases short and J 4 bases short, with 12 bases between. CDR1 is SGHNT and CDR2 is YYREEE in the germline V gene (reference sequence). The CDR3 DNA follows: TGTGCCAGCAGGGGAGGGGGGGCCTATGGCTACACCTTC. Translated: CASRGGGAYGYTF.

V usage is TRBV19 and J usage is TRBJ2-3, with D unclear. Germline assignment: CDR1 LNHDA and CDR2 SQIVND (reference sequence). The CDR3 contains 12 residues. The V end lost 4 bases, the J end lost 2 bases, and 4 bases lay between the germline ends. CDR3 nucleotides: TGTGCCAGTAGTACTAACACAGATACGCAGTATTTT. As protein: CASSTNTDTQYF.

CDR3 in DNA: TGCAGTGTGCTATTCCGAGAACGTAGGCCGAATGAGCAGTTCTTC. As protein: CSVLFRERRPNEQFF. The rearrangement uses TRBV29-1 and TRBJ2-1; D unclear. Per germline, CDR1 SQVTM and CDR2 ANQGSEA. The CDR3 sequence is 15 residues long.

A few counts support this clone. The CDR3 nucleotides read TGCGCCAGCAGCTTGTCTGGGGAAGAGACCCAGTACTTC. Translated, it gives CASSLSGEETQYF. The genes are TRBV5-1 and TRBJ2-5, with D hard to call. With 1 base removed from V and 3 bases from J, the gap between germline ends came to 7 bases. CDR1 is SGHRS and CDR2 is YFSETQ in the germline V gene. This CDR3 region has 13 residues. The full variable domain, completed using reference TRBV5-1 and TRBJ2-5, is KAGVTQTPRYLIKTRGQQVTLSCSPISGHRSVSWYQQTPGQGLQFLFEYFSETQRNKGNFPGRFSGRQFSNSRSEMNVSTLELGDSALYLCASSLSGEETQYFGPGTRLLVL.

This chain uses TRBV5-1 with TRBJ1-3, with D tentatively TRBD1 (5 bases). Trimming cost V 3 bases and J 0 bases, with 16 bases left between them. This CDR3 spans 17 amino acids. The germline gives CDR1 SGHRS, CDR2 YFSETQ. CDR3 protein: CASSWGTLGFSGNTIYF. For the CDR3, the DNA is TGCGCCAGCAGCTGGGGCACCCTCGGATTCTCTGGAAACACCATATATTTT.

The CDR3 spells CASSYPASSNYGYTF. In DNA, the CDR3 is TGTGCCAGCAGTTACCCGGCAAGTTCTAACTATGGCTACACCTTC. V usage is TRBV6-6 and J usage is TRBJ1-2, with no clear D. The germline V gene encodes CDR1 MNHNY and CDR2 SVGAGI (reference sequence). Trimming removed 2 bases from V and 0 bases from J, with 10 bases in between. This CDR3 is 15 amino acids long.

V and J are TRBV27 and TRBJ2-2; maybe TRBD2 (5 bases). CDR1 is MNHEY and CDR2 is SMNVEV in the germline V gene (reference sequence). CDR3 length: 13 residues. Trimming cost V 0 bases and J 6 bases, with 5 bases left between them. CDR3 nucleotide sequence: TGTGCCAGCAGTTTATCGGGAGCCGGGGAGCTGTTTTTT. Its protein is CASSLSGAGELFF.

This chain uses TRBV6-1 with TRBJ1-3; a weak D match, TRBD1 (6 bases). Trimming pared 4 bases from V and 7 bases from J, leaving 11 bases between. Germline CDR1 reads MNHNS; CDR2 reads SASEGT. The CDR3 consists of 13 residues. The CDR3 protein is CASSVGGGNTIYF. In nucleotides, the CDR3 is TGTGCCAGCAGTGTAGGGGGGGGGAACACCATATATTTT.

The rearrangement uses TRBV18 and TRBJ1-6; perhaps TRBD1 as D (6 bases). Germline V gene data show CDR1 as KGHSH and CDR2 as LQKENI. The CDR3 extends over 15 amino acids. The V end lost 2 bases, the J end lost 7 bases, and 12 bases lay between the germline ends. The CDR3 nucleotides are TGTGCCAGCTCACCAGGCGGCCAGGGGAATTCACCCCTCCACTTT. Translated: CASSPGGQGNSPLHF.

This sequence joins TRBV7-3 and TRBJ2-1; tentative D call: TRBD1 (6 bases). The V end lost 5 bases, the J end lost 0 bases, and 11 bases lay between the germline ends. The CDR3 consists of 15 residues. CDR1 and CDR2 (germline): SGHTA, FQGTGA. CDR3 protein: CASSIRTASYNEQFF. DNA for the CDR3: TGTGCCAGCAGCATAAGGACAGCCTCCTACAATGAGCAGTTCTTC.

The chain links TRBV7-8 to TRBJ1-1, with a possible D match to TRBD1 (6 bases). The CDR3 runs 15 residues. Per the germline V gene, CDR1 is SGHVS and CDR2 is FQNEAQ. V gave up 5 bases and J gave up 0 bases, with 13 bases separating them. The CDR3 protein is CASSPRGVLNTEAFF. The CDR3 coding sequence is TGTGCCAGCAGCCCCAGGGGAGTTTTGAACACTGAAGCTTTCTTT.

The chain carries TRBV6-1 and TRBJ2-7; 9 bases map to TRBD1. After removal of 10 bases from V and 2 bases from J, the junction contained 6 bases not matched to a gene. The CDR3 spans 13 residues. Per germline, CDR1 MNHNS and CDR2 SASEGT. The CDR3 DNA follows: TGTGCCACCAAGACAGGGGGGCCCTACGAGCAGTACTTC. Translated: CATKTGGPYEQYF.

The chain carries TRBV6-5 and TRBJ2-7; maybe TRBD1 (5 bases). The CDR3 sequence is 11 residues long. Trimming cost V 6 bases and J 7 bases, with 10 bases left between them. The germline CDR1 and CDR2 sequences are MNHEY and SVGAGI. This chain's CDR3 is CASRTDWEQYF. The CDR3 nucleotides are TGTGCCAGCAGGACAGACTGGGAGCAGTACTTC.

This chain connects TRBV11-3 to TRBJ1-1; D is uncertain. Germline V gives CDR1 SGHNT, CDR2 YENEEA. V was pared by 1 base and J by 7 bases, with 7 bases between. CDR3 length: 12 amino acids. CDR3 sequence: CASSLGYGEAFF. DNA for the CDR3: TGTGCCAGCAGCTTAGGGTACGGTGAAGCTTTCTTT.

V usage is TRBV6-1 and J usage is TRBJ1-2; D is uncertain. This CDR3 spans 14 amino acids. CDR1 and CDR2 from the germline V gene are MNHNS and SASEGT. The V end was cut by 8 bases, the J end by 8 bases, with 21 bases between. The DNA of the CDR3 is TGTGCCAGCCGAAAAGCGGATACCCCGACGGGCTACACCTTC. This codes for CASRKADTPTGYTF.

This clone was seen just once. This chain connects TRBV11-2 to TRBJ1-5; D is possibly TRBD1 (5 bases). CDR3 length: 16 amino acids. Trimming cost V 5 bases and J 4 bases, with 18 bases left between them. Germline CDR1 reads SGHAT; CDR2 reads FQNNGV. The CDR3 loop reads CASSPALGGGNQPQHF. The CDR3 coding sequence is TGTGCCAGCAGCCCAGCTCTCGGGGGGGGTAATCAGCCCCAGCATTTT.

The chain carries TRBV2 and TRBJ2-7, with a weak D call TRBD1 (6 bases). Trimming removed 4 bases from V and 3 bases from J, with 13 bases in between. CDR3 length: 14 residues. Looked up from germline, CDR1 is SNHLY and CDR2 is FYNNEI. CDR3 bases: TGTGCCAGCAGTGGGTCCGGACAGCTCTACGAGCAGTACTTC. This sequence encodes CASSGSGQLYEQYF.

This chain connects TRBV11-3 to TRBJ2-3; no definite D call. Germline V gene data show CDR1 as SGHNT and CDR2 as YENEEA. Between the trimmed V and J ends, which lost 1 base and 10 bases, there was a span of 9 bases. The CDR3 length is 12 residues. CDR3 sequence: CASSLGFGPQYF. CDR3 DNA: TGTGCCAGCAGCTTAGGTTTTGGTCCGCAGTATTTT.

The V and J genes are TRBV6-5 and TRBJ1-5, with a tentative D call TRBD1 (6 bases). The germline V gene encodes CDR1 MNHEY and CDR2 SVGAGI. V was cut by 5 bases and J by 1 base, with 12 bases left in between. CDR3 length: 15 residues. CDR3 loop: CASSTGTGSNQPQHF. CDR3 nucleotide sequence: TGTGCCAGCAGTACAGGGACCGGAAGCAATCAGCCCCAGCATTTT.

The V and J genes are TRBV30 and TRBJ2-5; TRBD1 agrees at 9 bases. Trimming cost V 0 bases and J 1 base; bases outside gene matches: 3. The CDR3 sequence is 15 residues long. In germline, CDR1 is GTSNPN, CDR2 SVGIG (reference sequence). The CDR3 bases are TGTGCCTGGAGTGTACAGGGGGCCTTCCAAGAGACCCAGTACTTC. It yields the protein CAWSVQGAFQETQYF.

This chain joins TRBV6-5 and TRBJ2-1; 9 bases fit TRBD2. The CDR3 is 16 amino acids. Losses at the gene ends were 0 bases for V and 3 bases for J; bases not matched to a gene: 3. The V gene's germline CDR1 is MNHEY and CDR2 SVGAGI. The CDR3 is CASSYSAGGNYNEQFF. CDR3 DNA: TGTGCCAGCAGTTACTCGGCGGGGGGGAACTACAATGAGCAGTTCTTC.

The chain recombines TRBV7-9 with TRBJ2-3; 8 bases fit TRBD1. The CDR3 is made up of 17 amino acids. J was trimmed by 0 bases and V by 4 bases; bases with no gene match: 9. The V gene's germline CDR1 is SEHNR and CDR2 FQNEAQ (reference sequence). CDR3 region: CASSSGWTGKSTDTQYF. The CDR3, as DNA: TGTGCCAGCAGCTCCGGATGGACAGGGAAAAGCACAGATACGCAGTATTTT.

J is TRBJ2-2 and V is TRBV5-1, with TRBD2 matching over 7 bases. The CDR3 has 17 amino acids. CDR1 is SGHRS and CDR2 is YFSETQ in the germline V gene. Trimming cost V 3 bases and J 4 bases; bases outside gene matches: 12. DNA for the CDR3: TGCGCCAGCAGCTCCCTTCTTCGGGGGGTAAGCACCGGGGAGCTGTTTTTT. Translating gives CASSSLLRGVSTGELFF.

This clone occurred once. This CDR3 is CASTPRTGTYGYTF. In DNA form, the CDR3 reads TGTGCCAGTACCCCAAGGACAGGGACCTATGGCTACACCTTC. The chain employs TRBV19 and TRBJ1-2, with 8 bases that match TRBD1. The CDR3 consists of 14 residues. V gave up 7 bases and J gave up 4 bases; unmatched junction bases: 8. CDR1 and CDR2 (germline): LNHDA, SQIVND (reference sequence). Based on the CDR3 plus reference TRBV19 and TRBJ1-2, the full variable domain is DGGITQSPKYLFRKEGQNVTLSCEQNLNHDAMYWYRQDPGQGLRLIYYSQIVNDFQKGDIAEGYSVSREKKESFPLTVTSAQKNPTAFYLCASTPRTGTYGYTFGSGTRLTVV.

The gene calls are TRBV5-6 and TRBJ2-7; D is possibly TRBD2 (5 bases). Germline lookup yields CDR1 SGHDT and CDR2 YYEEEE. The CDR3 loop spans 13 amino acids. Trimming stripped 5 bases from V and 1 base from J, with 10 bases between. CDR3 coding DNA: TGTGCCAGCAGGCGACCGGGGTCCTACGAGCAGTACTTC. Residues: CASRRPGSYEQYF.

The chain has TRBV7-9 and TRBJ2-5; 8 bases match TRBD2. Germline assignment: CDR1 SEHNR and CDR2 FQNEAQ (reference sequence). The length of the CDR3 is 14 residues. V shed 2 bases, J shed 5 bases, and the junction held 4 bases outside the gene matches. CDR3 region: CASSLILAGETQYF. CDR3 nucleotides: TGTGCCAGCAGCTTAATCTTAGCGGGGGAGACCCAGTACTTC.

V and J are TRBV5-1 and TRBJ1-1; TRBD1 agrees at 8 bases. Per germline, CDR1 SGHRS and CDR2 YFSETQ. Trimming took 4 bases from V and 4 from J; bases not matched to a gene: 9. The CDR3 spans 15 residues. The CDR3 protein is CASSPQTGVATEAFF. CDR3 in DNA: TGCGCCAGCAGCCCCCAGACAGGGGTGGCCACTGAAGCTTTCTTT.

V usage is TRBV15 and J usage is TRBJ1-3, with D uncertain. The germline gives CDR1 LNHNV, CDR2 YYDKDF (reference sequence). The CDR3 is 13 residues long. Trimming removed 2 bases from V and 3 bases from J, with 5 bases in between. CDR3 in amino acids: CATSRLNGNTIYF. CDR3 coding DNA: TGTGCCACCAGCAGACTTAATGGAAACACCATATATTTT.

The J gene is TRBJ1-1, the V gene TRBV5-1, with unresolved D. CDR1 is SGHRS and CDR2 is YFSETQ in the germline V gene. The CDR3 runs 11 residues. The ends were cut back, 3 bases at V and 7 bases at J, with 7 bases in the middle. CDR3 in amino acids: CASSSTGEAFF. Written as DNA, the CDR3 is TGCGCCAGCAGCTCGACCGGTGAAGCTTTCTTT.

V gene TRBV30 combines with J gene TRBJ2-5; no definite D call. V lost 2 bases, J lost 5 bases, and 6 bases lay in between. Germline V lookup: CDR1 GTSNPN, CDR2 SVGIG (reference sequence). The CDR3 covers 11 residues. The CDR3 nucleotides read TGTGCCTGGAGTTATGGGGAGACCCAGTACTTC. It is translated as CAWSYGETQYF. Filled out from reference TRBV30 and TRBJ2-5, the complete variable domain reads SQTIHQWPATLVQPVGSPLSLECTVEGTSNPNLYWYRQAAGRGLQLLFYSVGIGQISSEVPQNLSASRPQDRQFILSSKKLLLSDSGFYLCAWSYGETQYFGPGTRLLVL.

The chain employs TRBV6-5 and TRBJ1-2; the D gene is possibly TRBD1 (6 bases). The length of the CDR3 is 14 residues. Germline CDR1 reads MNHEY; CDR2 reads SVGAGI. Trimming removed 6 bases from V and 4 bases from J, with 15 bases in between. As DNA, the CDR3 is TGTGCCAGCAGGAACAGGGTTGATTTCTATGGCTACACCTTC. Amino acid sequence: CASRNRVDFYGYTF.

The V call is TRBV5-1, the J call TRBJ2-1; D call uncertain. Deletions cut 4 bases from V and 2 bases from J, with 10 bases between. This CDR3 has 14 amino acids. Germline V gene data show CDR1 as SGHRS and CDR2 as YFSETQ. CDR3 sequence reads: CASSPDLTYNEQFF. CDR3 coding DNA: TGCGCCAGCAGCCCCGACTTAACCTACAATGAGCAGTTCTTC.